The text below deals with one T cell receptor beta chain. The antigen is not known. This entry belongs to a study of T cell responses to AZD1222 COVID-19 vaccine. The germline V gene has CDR1 MDHEN and CDR2 SYDVKM. Trimming removed 4 bases from V and 2 bases from J, with 9 bases in between. CDR3 length equals 13 residues. The study, taken as a whole, reports: Baseline seropositivity occurred in only a handful of AZD1222 recipients. Only after the peak T cell response were repertoires sampled. White British people made up most donors, females outnumbered males, and clonal diversity was possibly underestimated.

TCRdb keeps only in-frame clones here, not all; method: immunoSEQ multiplex PCR. This sample carries 95,000 to 150,000 clones, about 85% of them seen once, and the ten largest clones take 5% to 7%. The chain couples TRBV28 to TRBJ2-7; D not resolved. The starting material was peripheral blood, obtained on day 0 of AZD1222 vaccination. The sequence came from an adult in good health. The CDR3 loop is CASSSLGPYEQYF. The DNA for the CDR3 is TGTGCCAGCAGTTCCCTCGGTCCCTACGAGCAGTACTTC.